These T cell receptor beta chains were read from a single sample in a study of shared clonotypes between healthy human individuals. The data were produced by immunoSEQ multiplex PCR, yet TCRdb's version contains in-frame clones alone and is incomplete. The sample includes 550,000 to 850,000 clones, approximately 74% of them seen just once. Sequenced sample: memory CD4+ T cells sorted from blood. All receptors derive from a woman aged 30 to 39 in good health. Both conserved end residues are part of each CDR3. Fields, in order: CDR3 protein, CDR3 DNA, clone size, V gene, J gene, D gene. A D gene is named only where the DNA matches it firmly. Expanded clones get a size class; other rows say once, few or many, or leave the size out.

CDR3 protein: CASSPTANTGELFF
CDR3 DNA: TGTGCCAGCAGTCCCACGGCGAACACCGGGGAGCTGTTTTTT
clone size: -
V gene: TRBV6-5
J gene: TRBJ2-2
D gene: -

CDR3 protein: CASSPPAGSSYEQYF
CDR3 DNA: TGTGCCAGCTCACCACCGGCGGGTAGCTCCTACGAGCAGTACTTC
clone size: -
V gene: TRBV18
J gene: TRBJ2-7
D gene: -

CDR3 protein: CASSDPMWLDYGYTF
CDR3 DNA: TGTGCCAGCAGTGATCCTATGTGGCTGGACTATGGCTACACCTTC
clone size: many
V gene: TRBV6-1
J gene: TRBJ1-2
D gene: -

CDR3 protein: CAADRSGAYEQYF
CDR3 DNA: TGTGCCGCAGACAGGTCTGGGGCCTACGAGCAGTACTTC
clone size: -
V gene: TRBV30
J gene: TRBJ2-7
D gene: -

CDR3 protein: CASSNPPTGFTGNQPQHF
CDR3 DNA: TGTGCCAGTAGTAACCCACCGACAGGGTTCACCGGAAATCAGCCCCAGCATTTT
clone size: -
V gene: TRBV19
J gene: TRBJ1-5
D gene: TRBD1

CDR3 protein: CASSAREEQYF
CDR3 DNA: TGTGCCAGCAGCGCCCGGGAGGAGCAGTACTTC
clone size: few
V gene: TRBV11-1
J gene: TRBJ2-7
D gene: -

CDR3 protein: CASSPQLGGAGGNTIYF
CDR3 DNA: TGTGCCAGCAGTCCCCAACTCGGGGGGGCAGGGGGAAACACCATATATTTT
clone size: -
V gene: TRBV27
J gene: TRBJ1-3
D gene: -

CDR3 protein: CASSGVWGTYNEQFF
CDR3 DNA: TGTGCCAGCAGTGGGGTTTGGGGAACCTACAATGAGCAGTTCTTC
clone size: few
V gene: TRBV6-1
J gene: TRBJ2-1
D gene: -

CDR3 protein: CASRTGGRYGYTF
CDR3 DNA: TGTGCCAGCAGAACAGGAGGTCGGTATGGCTACACCTTC
clone size: -
V gene: TRBV28
J gene: TRBJ1-2
D gene: -

CDR3 protein: CASSTQHRGQQETQYF
CDR3 DNA: TGTGCCAGCAGTACCCAACACAGGGGGCAACAAGAGACCCAGTACTTC
clone size: -
V gene: TRBV28
J gene: TRBJ2-5
D gene: TRBD1

CDR3 protein: CASSHIRDTIYF
CDR3 DNA: TGTGCCAGCAGCCATATACGGGACACCATATATTTT
clone size: -
V gene: TRBV12-1
J gene: TRBJ1-3
D gene: -

CDR3 protein: CASSRQETQYF
CDR3 DNA: TGTGCCAGCTCACGCCAAGAGACCCAGTACTTC
clone size: -
V gene: TRBV18
J gene: TRBJ2-5
D gene: -

CDR3 protein: CATSEQGRSYNEQFF
CDR3 DNA: TGTGCCACCAGCGAGCAGGGGCGCTCCTACAATGAGCAGTTCTTC
clone size: -
V gene: TRBV28
J gene: TRBJ2-1
D gene: -

CDR3 protein: CASSLETGGWTEAFF
CDR3 DNA: TGTGCCAGCAGCTTGGAGACAGGGGGCTGGACTGAAGCTTTCTTT
clone size: -
V gene: TRBV5-4
J gene: TRBJ1-1
D gene: TRBD1

CDR3 protein: CASSWRLAVLQTNTGELFF
CDR3 DNA: TGTGCCAGCAGCTGGAGACTAGCGGTACTCCAAACGAACACCGGGGAGCTGTTTTTT
clone size: -
V gene: TRBV7-9
J gene: TRBJ2-2
D gene: TRBD2

CDR3 protein: CASISLINRDEQYF
CDR3 DNA: TGTGCCAGCATTTCACTCATAAATAGGGACGAGCAGTACTTC
clone size: once
V gene: TRBV28
J gene: TRBJ2-7
D gene: -

CDR3 protein: CASSLALASYNEQFF
CDR3 DNA: TGCGCCAGCAGCTTGGCCTTGGCCTCCTACAATGAGCAGTTCTTC
clone size: -
V gene: TRBV5-1
J gene: TRBJ2-1
D gene: -

CDR3 protein: CASSPDLEGAEAFF
CDR3 DNA: TGTGCCAGCAGCCCGGATTTAGAGGGGGCTGAAGCTTTCTTT
clone size: -
V gene: TRBV7-3
J gene: TRBJ1-1
D gene: -

CDR3 protein: CASSLDWTFSYEQYF
CDR3 DNA: TGTGCCAGCAGCTTAGATTGGACGTTCTCCTACGAGCAGTACTTC
clone size: -
V gene: TRBV11-2
J gene: TRBJ2-7
D gene: -

CDR3 protein: CASSQEGSGTRRGNTIYF
CDR3 DNA: TGCGCCAGCAGCCAAGAAGGGAGTGGGACCCGCCGTGGAAACACCATATATTTT
clone size: -
V gene: TRBV4-1
J gene: TRBJ1-3
D gene: -

CDR3 protein: CASSPSLRGGYTF
CDR3 DNA: TGTGCCAGCAGCCCCTCCCTTCGCGGGGGCTACACCTTC
clone size: few
V gene: TRBV27
J gene: TRBJ1-2
D gene: -

CDR3 protein: CASSHTAGEPQPQHF
CDR3 DNA: TGTGCCAGCAGCCACACCGCAGGGGAGCCTCAGCCCCAGCATTTT
clone size: few
V gene: TRBV4-2
J gene: TRBJ1-5
D gene: -

CDR3 protein: CSAADGQGLGYNEQFF
CDR3 DNA: TGCAGCGCCGCTGACGGACAGGGCTTAGGCTACAATGAGCAGTTCTTC
clone size: -
V gene: TRBV29-1
J gene: TRBJ2-1
D gene: TRBD1

CDR3 protein: CASRQPGLAAHNEQFF
CDR3 DNA: TGTGCCAGCAGGCAACCGGGACTAGCGGCGCACAATGAGCAGTTCTTC
clone size: -
V gene: TRBV27
J gene: TRBJ2-1
D gene: TRBD2

CDR3 protein: CASRYRDRATEAFF
CDR3 DNA: TGTGCCAGCAGATACCGGGACAGGGCCACTGAAGCTTTCTTT
clone size: once
V gene: TRBV19
J gene: TRBJ1-1
D gene: TRBD1

CDR3 protein: CASSFGQFYEQYF
CDR3 DNA: TGTGCCAGCAGTTTTGGCCAGTTTTACGAGCAGTACTTC
clone size: -
V gene: TRBV28
J gene: TRBJ2-7
D gene: -

CDR3 protein: CASRPMLGFGDEQFF
CDR3 DNA: TGTGCCAGCAGACCCATGTTGGGATTCGGAGATGAGCAGTTCTTC
clone size: -
V gene: TRBV19
J gene: TRBJ2-1
D gene: -

CDR3 protein: CASSPGQFREKLFF
CDR3 DNA: TGCGCCAGCAGCCCGGGACAGTTTAGAGAAAAACTGTTTTTT
clone size: few
V gene: TRBV4-1
J gene: TRBJ1-4
D gene: TRBD1

CDR3 protein: CASSQGDTQYF
CDR3 DNA: TGTGCCAGCAGCCAAGGAGATACGCAGTATTTT
clone size: -
V gene: TRBV14
J gene: TRBJ2-3
D gene: -

CDR3 protein: CASSTQVSDTQYF
CDR3 DNA: TGCGCCAGCAGCACACAAGTCTCAGATACGCAGTATTTT
clone size: few
V gene: TRBV5-1
J gene: TRBJ2-3
D gene: -

CDR3 protein: CASSFNRDGYTF
CDR3 DNA: TGTGCCAGCAGTTTTAACAGGGATGGCTACACCTTC
clone size: few
V gene: TRBV2
J gene: TRBJ1-2
D gene: -

CDR3 protein: CASSREGTEAFF
CDR3 DNA: TGTGCCAGCAGCCGTGAGGGGACTGAAGCTTTCTTT
clone size: -
V gene: TRBV28
J gene: TRBJ1-1
D gene: -

CDR3 protein: CASARTRQGDGYTF
CDR3 DNA: TGTGCCAGCGCCAGGACACGCCAGGGGGATGGCTACACCTTC
clone size: few
V gene: TRBV6-1
J gene: TRBJ1-2
D gene: TRBD1

CDR3 protein: CASSFPGTSGTYEQYF
CDR3 DNA: TGTGCCAGCAGTTTCCCCGGGACTAGCGGTACCTACGAGCAGTACTTC
clone size: -
V gene: TRBV6-6
J gene: TRBJ2-7
D gene: TRBD2

CDR3 protein: CATSGQGNTGELFF
CDR3 DNA: TGTGCCACATCGGGACAGGGGAACACCGGGGAGCTGTTTTTT
clone size: many
V gene: TRBV19
J gene: TRBJ2-2
D gene: TRBD1

CDR3 protein: CASSLRTGVDEQFF
CDR3 DNA: TGTGCCAGCAGTTTAAGGACGGGAGTGGATGAGCAGTTCTTC
clone size: few
V gene: TRBV27
J gene: TRBJ2-1
D gene: -

CDR3 protein: CASSTQGAVNYGYTF
CDR3 DNA: TGTGCCAGTAGTACGCAGGGGGCGGTAAACTATGGCTACACCTTC
clone size: -
V gene: TRBV19
J gene: TRBJ1-2
D gene: TRBD1

CDR3 protein: CASSLDRDRDYTF
CDR3 DNA: TGTGCCAGCAGTTTAGACAGGGACCGAGACTACACCTTC
clone size: once
V gene: TRBV28
J gene: TRBJ1-2
D gene: TRBD1

CDR3 protein: CATSRDLLSVESTNEQFF
CDR3 DNA: TGTGCCACCAGCAGAGATTTGTTGAGCGTAGAGTCTACCAATGAGCAGTTCTTC
clone size: many
V gene: TRBV15
J gene: TRBJ2-1
D gene: -

CDR3 protein: CASRSTGSGSPLHF
CDR3 DNA: TGTGCCAGCAGGTCGACAGGGTCGGGATCACCCCTCCACTTT
clone size: -
V gene: TRBV27
J gene: TRBJ1-6
D gene: TRBD1

CDR3 protein: CASSLSGHRNEQYF
CDR3 DNA: TGTGCCAGCAGTCTTTCGGGACACCGGAACGAGCAGTACTTC
clone size: -
V gene: TRBV28
J gene: TRBJ2-7
D gene: -

CDR3 protein: CASNEATGKSYNEQFF
CDR3 DNA: TGCGCCAGCAATGAGGCAACCGGGAAATCCTACAATGAGCAGTTCTTC
clone size: once
V gene: TRBV5-1
J gene: TRBJ2-1
D gene: -

CDR3 protein: CASSLYVPPGEQYF
CDR3 DNA: TGTGCCAGCAGTTTATATGTACCCCCAGGGGAGCAGTACTTC
clone size: many
V gene: TRBV28
J gene: TRBJ2-7
D gene: -

CDR3 protein: CASSPPRYSGNTIYF
CDR3 DNA: TGTGCCAGCAGCCCGCCCAGGTACTCTGGAAACACCATATATTTT
clone size: -
V gene: TRBV28
J gene: TRBJ1-3
D gene: -

CDR3 protein: CASSPGADTQYF
CDR3 DNA: TGCGCCAGCAGCCCCGGGGCAGATACGCAGTATTTT
clone size: -
V gene: TRBV5-1
J gene: TRBJ2-3
D gene: -

CDR3 protein: CASSFLQGAAFF
CDR3 DNA: TGTGCCAGCAGTTTCCTTCAGGGGGCAGCTTTCTTT
clone size: -
V gene: TRBV28
J gene: TRBJ1-1
D gene: TRBD1

CDR3 protein: CASSWTRKNTEAFF
CDR3 DNA: TGTGCCAGCAGTTGGACACGGAAGAACACTGAAGCTTTCTTT
clone size: -
V gene: TRBV6-1
J gene: TRBJ1-1
D gene: -

CDR3 protein: CASSSLAGVETQYF
CDR3 DNA: TGTGCCAGCAGTTCTCTAGCGGGAGTGGAGACCCAGTACTTC
clone size: -
V gene: TRBV28
J gene: TRBJ2-5
D gene: TRBD2

CDR3 protein: CASSSQGTLNYEQYF
CDR3 DNA: TGTGCCAGCAGCTCCCAGGGGACCCTTAACTACGAGCAGTACTTC
clone size: -
V gene: TRBV5-5
J gene: TRBJ2-7
D gene: -

CDR3 protein: CASSRTGQGGRETQYF
CDR3 DNA: TGCGCCAGCAGCAGAACGGGACAGGGAGGGAGAGAGACCCAGTACTTC
clone size: -
V gene: TRBV4-1
J gene: TRBJ2-5
D gene: TRBD1

CDR3 protein: CASSIGLPSLVDYGYTF
CDR3 DNA: TGTGCCAGCAGTATCGGACTACCCTCCCTCGTTGACTATGGCTACACCTTC
clone size: -
V gene: TRBV2
J gene: TRBJ1-2
D gene: -

CDR3 protein: CAISGTSTDTQYF
CDR3 DNA: TGTGCCATCAGTGGGACTAGTACAGATACGCAGTATTTT
clone size: -
V gene: TRBV10-3
J gene: TRBJ2-3
D gene: TRBD2

CDR3 protein: CASSPNGALGYTF
CDR3 DNA: TGTGCCAGCTCACCAAATGGAGCATTAGGCTACACCTTC
clone size: few
V gene: TRBV18
J gene: TRBJ1-2
D gene: -

CDR3 protein: CASSLWASGRSYEQYF
CDR3 DNA: TGTGCCAGCAGCTTGTGGGCTAGCGGGAGATCCTACGAGCAGTACTTC
clone size: many
V gene: TRBV5-6
J gene: TRBJ2-7
D gene: TRBD2

CDR3 protein: CSVGTTTDSYEQYF
CDR3 DNA: TGCAGCGTCGGAACTACGACGGACTCCTACGAGCAGTACTTC
clone size: -
V gene: TRBV29-1
J gene: TRBJ2-7
D gene: -